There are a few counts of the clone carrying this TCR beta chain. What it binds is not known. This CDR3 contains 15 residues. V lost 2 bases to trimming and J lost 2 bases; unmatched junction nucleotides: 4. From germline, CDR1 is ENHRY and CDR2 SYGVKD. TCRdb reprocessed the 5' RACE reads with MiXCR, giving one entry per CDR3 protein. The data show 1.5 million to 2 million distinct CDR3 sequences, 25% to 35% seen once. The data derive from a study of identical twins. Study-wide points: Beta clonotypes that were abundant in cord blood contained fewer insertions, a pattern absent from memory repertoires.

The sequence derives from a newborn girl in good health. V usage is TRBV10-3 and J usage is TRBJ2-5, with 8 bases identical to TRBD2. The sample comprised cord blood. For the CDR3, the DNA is TGTGCCATCAGTGAGCTTTTAGCGGGACAAGAGACCCAGTACTTC. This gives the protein CAISELLAGQETQYF.